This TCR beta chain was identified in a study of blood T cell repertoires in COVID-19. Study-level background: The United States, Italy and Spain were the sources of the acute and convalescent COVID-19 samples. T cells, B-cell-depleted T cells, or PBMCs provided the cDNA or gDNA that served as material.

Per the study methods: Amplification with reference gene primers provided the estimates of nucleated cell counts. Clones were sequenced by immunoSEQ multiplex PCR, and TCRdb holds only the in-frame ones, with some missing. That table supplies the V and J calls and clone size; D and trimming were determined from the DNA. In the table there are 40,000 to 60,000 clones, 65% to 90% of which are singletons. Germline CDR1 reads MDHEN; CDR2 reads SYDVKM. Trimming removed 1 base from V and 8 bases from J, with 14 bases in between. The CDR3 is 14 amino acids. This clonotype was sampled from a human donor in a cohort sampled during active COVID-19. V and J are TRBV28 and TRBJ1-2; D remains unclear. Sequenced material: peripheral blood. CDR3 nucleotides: TGTGCCAGCAGTTTATCCCCGACCGCGGGGGGCTACACCTTC. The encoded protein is CASSLSPTAGGYTF.